Following are 23 T cell receptor beta chains from one sample sequenced in a study of cytomegalovirus exposure and HLA in healthy donors (dated by TCRdb to about 2017). The library was built by means of the immunoSEQ multiplex PCR assay. Entries here come from immuneACCESS through TCRdb and include only in-frame sequences with V and J called. Some clones fail to appear in such tables; in the studies checked, an unresolved V gene covers under half of the shortfall, and the cause of the remainder is unknown. The sample table lists 98,000 or so clones, approximately 94% of them with a count of one. The ten largest clones represent roughly 0.7% of the sample. Sequencing was done on a sample of PBMCs. Source of these receptors: a woman younger than 30 in good health and CMV-seronegative.

The chain couples TRBV2 to TRBJ1-5, with D maybe TRBD1 (5 bases). This CDR3 is built from 13 residues. Germline V gene sequence: CDR1 SNHLY, CDR2 FYNNEI. The V and J ends lost 4 bases and 4 bases respectively, with 8 bases between them. This chain's CDR3 is CASSGTYNQPQHF. CDR3 nucleotides: TGTGCCAGCAGTGGGACATATAATCAGCCCCAGCATTTT.

The J gene is TRBJ2-7, the V gene TRBV6-6; 7 bases fit TRBD2. Looked up from germline, CDR1 is MNHNY and CDR2 is SVGAGI (reference sequence). The CDR3 extends over 15 amino acids. Trimming at V came to 5 bases and at J to 5 bases, leaving 12 bases not matched to a gene. CDR3 in DNA: TGTGCCAGCAGTCAGAGCGGGGCCCCGTTCGACGAGCAGTACTTC. It is translated as CASSQSGAPFDEQYF.

The rearrangement uses TRBV11-1 and TRBJ1-1; tentative D call: TRBD1 (6 bases). The CDR3 spans 11 residues. Trimming took 5 bases from V and 5 from J, leaving 6 bases between them. Looked up from germline, CDR1 is SGHAT and CDR2 is FQDESV (reference sequence). The CDR3 loop is CASSQGTEAFF. CDR3 nucleotides: TGTGCCAGCAGCCAGGGGACTGAAGCTTTCTTT.

The chain has TRBV2 and TRBJ1-5; 11 bases line up with TRBD1. Looked up from germline, CDR1 is SNHLY and CDR2 is FYNNEI. This CDR3 contains 15 residues. With V trimmed by 10 bases and J by 5 bases, 10 bases remained unmatched. The CDR3 DNA reads TGTGCCACCAAAATCGGGACAGGGGGTCATCAGCCCCAGCATTTT. It yields the protein CATKIGTGGHQPQHF. Based on the CDR3 plus reference TRBV2 and TRBJ1-5, the full variable domain is EPEVTQTPSHQVTQMGQEVILRCVPISNHLYFYWYRQILGQKVEFLVSFYNNEISEKSEIFDDQFSVERPDGSNFTLKIRSTKLEDSAMYFCATKIGTGGHQPQHFGDGTRLSIL.

The rearrangement joins TRBV14 to TRBJ2-7, with D possibly matching TRBD1 (5 bases). The CDR3 consists of 12 residues. Trimming stripped 4 bases from V and 4 bases from J, with 8 bases between. CDR1 and CDR2 (germline): SGHDN, FVKESK. The CDR3 is CASSLQGYEQYF. The CDR3, as DNA: TGTGCCAGCAGCCTCCAGGGTTACGAGCAGTACTTC.

CDR3 coding DNA: TGTGCCAGCAGCCAGGACAGCTCCTGGGGGAATGAAAAACTGTTTTTT. This codes for CASSQDSSWGNEKLFF. This sequence joins TRBV7-8 and TRBJ1-4; possibly TRBD1 for D (6 bases). The CDR3 extends over 16 amino acids. V was pared by 5 bases and J by 5 bases, with 18 bases between. From germline, CDR1 is SGHVS and CDR2 FQNEAQ.

The chain links TRBV19 to TRBJ1-5, with 9 positions matching TRBD1. CDR1 is LNHDA and CDR2 is SQIVND in the germline V gene (reference sequence). This CDR3 is built from 15 residues. Trimming cost V 6 bases and J 2 bases; bases outside gene matches: 5. The CDR3 DNA sequence: TGTGCCAGTAGGACAGGGGGTAGTGGCAATCAGCCCCAGCATTTT. This sequence encodes CASRTGGSGNQPQHF.

V is TRBV7-6 and J is TRBJ2-1; tentatively, D is TRBD2 (5 bases). This CDR3 region has 13 residues. Looked up from germline, CDR1 is SGHVS and CDR2 is FNYEAQ. V lost 5 bases to trimming and J lost 6 bases, with 11 bases between them. The CDR3 DNA reads as TGTGCCAGCAGCCATGGGCTAGCCAATGAGCAGTTCTTC. Translated, it gives CASSHGLANEQFF. The entire variable domain, with the rest obtained from reference TRBV7-6 and TRBJ2-1, is as follows: GAGVSQSPRYKVTKRGQDVALRCDPISGHVSLYWYRQALGQGPEFLTYFNYEAQQDKSGLPNDRFSAERPEGSISTLTIQRTEQRDSAMYRCASSHGLANEQFFGPGTRLTVL.

This chain joins TRBV6-5 and TRBJ2-3, with 9 bases lining up with TRBD2. The CDR3 totals 12 residues. Per germline, CDR1 MNHEY and CDR2 SVGAGI. V shed 11 bases and J 6 bases; nucleotides not matched to a gene: 6. In DNA form, the CDR3 reads TGTGCCGCGGGGGGGGGTGGTGATACGCAGTATTTT. The encoded protein is CAAGGGGDTQYF.

The gene calls are TRBV4-1 and TRBJ1-1; a weak D match, TRBD1 (5 bases). From germline, CDR1 is MGHRA and CDR2 YSYEKL. The length of the CDR3 is 15 residues. V lost 0 bases and J 7 bases, leaving 15 bases between the germline ends. Here the CDR3 DNA reads TGCGCCAGCAGCCAAGATTTTCGGACAAGTATTGAAGCTTTCTTT. This sequence encodes CASSQDFRTSIEAFF.

This clone has only one observation. The chain combines TRBV7-8 with TRBJ1-3; D is unresolved. CDR1 is SGHVS, CDR2 FQNEAQ, per germline. There are 16 residues in the CDR3. V was cut by 5 bases and J by 4 bases, with 18 bases left in between. This chain's CDR3 is CASSGDSTLVGNTIYF. The CDR3 DNA is TGTGCCAGCAGCGGAGACTCCACGCTAGTGGGAAACACCATATATTTT.

This chain connects TRBV15 to TRBJ1-1; 7 bases are shared with TRBD1. Trimming cost V 2 bases and J 3 bases; bases outside gene matches: 6. CDR3 length equals 15 residues. Germline assignment: CDR1 LNHNV and CDR2 YYDKDF (reference sequence). This chain's CDR3 is CATSRLGGEDTEAFF. The CDR3 DNA sequence: TGTGCCACCAGCAGATTAGGGGGCGAGGACACTGAAGCTTTCTTT.

The gene calls are TRBV4-1 and TRBJ1-2; a weak D match, TRBD1 (5 bases). Germline V gene lookup returns CDR1 MGHRA and CDR2 YSYEKL. The CDR3 length is 12 residues. V was pared by 5 bases and J by 8 bases, with 12 bases between. The CDR3 sequence: CASSAREGGYTF. Written as DNA, the CDR3 is TGCGCCAGCAGCGCCAGGGAGGGGGGCTACACCTTC.

The chain combines TRBV6-1 with TRBJ2-1; D possibly corresponds to TRBD1 (6 bases). The germline V gene encodes CDR1 MNHNS and CDR2 SASEGT. The CDR3 length is 14 residues. V was trimmed by 4 bases and J by 8 bases, leaving 15 bases between them. CDR3 protein: CASSALTGIDEQFF. The CDR3 DNA is TGTGCCAGCAGTGCCCTTACAGGGATCGATGAGCAGTTCTTC.

This rearrangement joins TRBV18 to TRBJ2-7, with 7 bases that match TRBD1. This CDR3 contains 15 residues. CDR1 is KGHSH and CDR2 is LQKENI in the germline V gene. J lost 6 bases, V lost 1 base, and 9 bases had no gene match. The CDR3 nucleotides read TGTGCCAGCTCACCACTTAAGACAGGGATTGGCGAGCAGTACTTC. It encodes CASSPLKTGIGEQYF.

The chain combines TRBV12-5 with TRBJ2-1, with 9 bases matching TRBD1. Germline loops: CDR1 LGHNT, CDR2 FRNRAP. There are 14 residues in the CDR3. V trimming: 5 bases; J trimming: 9 bases; junction bases outside the gene matches: 8. In nucleotides, the CDR3 is TGTGCTAGTGGTCCGCCGGACAGGGGCAGTGAGCAGTTCTTC. It encodes CASGPPDRGSEQFF.

This clone has only one observation. This chain joins TRBV6-1 and TRBJ2-5, with TRBD2 matching over 9 bases. Looked up from germline, CDR1 is MNHNS and CDR2 is SASEGT. The junction had 12 bases not matched to a gene; V was cut back by 6 bases and J by 4 bases. The CDR3 contains 16 residues. In DNA form, the CDR3 reads TGTGCCAGCAGGGAAAGGCGGGGGGGCCTGGGAGAGACCCAGTACTTC. Translation: CASRERRGGLGETQYF.

The V gene is TRBV6-5, the J gene TRBJ1-3; tentative D call: TRBD1 (5 bases). This CDR3 spans 14 amino acids. From germline, CDR1 is MNHEY and CDR2 SVGAGI. V was pared by 5 bases and J by 0 bases, with 8 bases between. The CDR3 nucleotides are TGTGCCAGCAGTAAGACAGTCTCTGGAAACACCATATATTTT. Its protein is CASSKTVSGNTIYF.

J is TRBJ2-7 and V is TRBV30, with TRBD1 as a possible D gene (6 bases). The V end lost 2 bases, the J end lost 4 bases, and 15 bases lay between the germline ends. Looked up from germline, CDR1 is GTSNPN and CDR2 is SVGIG (reference sequence). CDR3 size: 14 residues. CDR3: CAWSLGQGRYEQYF. CDR3 nucleotide sequence: TGTGCCTGGAGTCTTGGCCAGGGGCGTTACGAGCAGTACTTC.

J is TRBJ1-1 and V is TRBV27; possibly TRBD1 for D (6 bases). Trimming removed 3 bases from V and 10 bases from J, with 18 bases in between. The CDR3 loop spans 14 amino acids. Germline assignment: CDR1 MNHEY and CDR2 SMNVEV (reference sequence). CDR3 sequence (DNA): TGTGCCAGCAGTTTCGGGGCCCCCCCAGGGGCAGCTTTCTTT. Protein: CASSFGAPPGAAFF.

This clone has only one observation. The V call is TRBV18, the J call TRBJ1-6, with TRBD1 matching over 9 bases. J was trimmed by 7 bases and V by 6 bases; bases with no gene match: 10. The CDR3 has 16 amino acids. The germline CDR1 and CDR2 sequences are KGHSH and LQKENI. The CDR3 reads CASSRQGVGGNSPLHF. The CDR3 DNA sequence: TGTGCCAGCTCCCGACAGGGGGTAGGTGGGAATTCACCCCTCCACTTT.

The chain employs TRBV6-1 and TRBJ2-5, with TRBD2 matching 16 bases. This CDR3 is 16 amino acids long. Trimming cost V 2 bases and J 13 bases; bases outside gene matches: 10. CDR1 is MNHNS and CDR2 is SASEGT in the germline V gene. CDR3 bases: TGTGCCAGCAGTGAAAGCGGGACTAGCGGGGGGGCCTTGAGGTACTTC. It translates to CASSESGTSGGALRYF.

CDR3 residues: CATPRNGYTF. The CDR3 bases are TGCGCCACGCCCAGGAATGGCTACACCTTC. The rearrangement joins TRBV10-1 to TRBJ1-2; D remains ambiguous. V lost 10 bases to trimming and J lost 6 bases, with 9 bases between them. CDR1 WNHNN and CDR2 SYGVQD come from the germline V gene (reference sequence). This CDR3 contains 10 residues.